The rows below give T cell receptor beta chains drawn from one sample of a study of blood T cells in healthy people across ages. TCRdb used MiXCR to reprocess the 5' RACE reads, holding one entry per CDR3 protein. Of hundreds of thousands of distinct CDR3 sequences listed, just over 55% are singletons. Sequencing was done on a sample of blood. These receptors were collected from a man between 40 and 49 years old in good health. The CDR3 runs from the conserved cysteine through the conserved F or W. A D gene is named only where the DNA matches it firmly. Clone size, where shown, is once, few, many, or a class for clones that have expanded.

TGTGCCAGCAGCCAAGGACAGGGGGGATACAATGAGCAGTACTTC	CASSQGQGGYNEQYF	TRBJ2-5	TRBD1	TRBV3-1	-
TGTGCCAGCAGTTTCATCCGGGCCGGCGGAGAGACCCAGTACTTC	CASSFIRAGGETQYF	TRBJ2-5	-	TRBV28	-
TGCGCCAGCAGCCAAGATCCGGGACTAGGTTCCTACGAGCAGTACTTC	CASSQDPGLGSYEQYF	TRBJ2-7	TRBD2	TRBV4-1	few
TGTGCCAGCAGCCCAGGAGGGCGGGAGGTCCAAGAGACCCAGTACTTC	CASSPGGREVQETQYF	TRBJ2-5	TRBD2	TRBV7-2	once
TGCAGCGTTGAAGGGCAGGGTAAGGGCGGCTACACCTTC	CSVEGQGKGGYTF	TRBJ1-2	-	TRBV29-1	once
TGTGCCAGCAGTTTAGGAAGGGTAGCCAAAAACATTCAGTACTTC	CASSLGRVAKNIQYF	TRBJ2-4	-	TRBV12-3/TRBV12-4	-
TGTGCCAGCAGTTCCGGACAGGGGGCCTTACCCTACGAGCAGTACTTC	CASSSGQGALPYEQYF	TRBJ2-7	TRBD1	TRBV27	-
TGCAGCGTTGAGGGGGGACAGGGTGGACGGGGTACCTACGAGCAGTACTTC	CSVEGGQGGRGTYEQYF	TRBJ2-7	TRBD1	TRBV29-1	-
TGTGCCAGCAGTCCACGATCAGGGTACGGTAATCAGCCCCAGCATTTT	CASSPRSGYGNQPQHF	TRBJ1-5	-	TRBV28	-
TGTGCCAGCAGTTTAGGGCGGGGTAGTGGAAACACCATATATTTT	CASSLGRGSGNTIYF	TRBJ1-3	-	TRBV27	-
TGTGCCAGCAGCTTAAATGCCGGGGGGTCCTACAATGAGCAGTTCTTC	CASSLNAGGSYNEQFF	TRBJ2-1	TRBD2	TRBV11-2	once
TGTGCCACCCGGACTAGCGGGAGCACAGATACGCAGTATTTT	CATRTSGSTDTQYF	TRBJ2-3	TRBD2	TRBV28	-
TGTGCCAGCAGTGACTCTCGGGAAGAGGTTCAAGTAGCCGATCAGCCCCAGCATTTT	CASSDSREEVQVADQPQHF	TRBJ1-5	-	TRBV6-4	-
TGCAGTGCTACTAGCGGGAGGCATAACACCTACGAGCAGTACTTC	CSATSGRHNTYEQYF	TRBJ2-7	TRBD2	TRBV20-1	-
TGCAGTGCTAGACCGGGACAGACCTACGAGCAGTACTTC	CSARPGQTYEQYF	TRBJ2-7	TRBD1	TRBV20-1	-
TGTGCCAGCAGCCGCGTGGGGTGGGGTCCTAGCACAGATACGCAGTATTTT	CASSRVGWGPSTDTQYF	TRBJ2-3	-	TRBV11-3	-
TGTGCCATCAGTGAGATGAAAGGCGGAGCGCAGTTCTTC	CAISEMKGGAQFF	TRBJ2-1	-	TRBV10-3	few
TGTGCCAGCAGCCAACCTCCTGACCTGAACAATGAGCAGTTCTTC	CASSQPPDLNNEQFF	TRBJ2-1	-	TRBV7-9	few
TGTGCCAGCAGTGACTCCCAGGGGGCGGGTGAGCAGTACTTC	CASSDSQGAGEQYF	TRBJ2-5	TRBD1	TRBV6-4	-
TGTGCCAGCAGCCCCCGGACTAGTTATACAGATACGCAGTATTTT	CASSPRTSYTDTQYF	TRBJ2-3	TRBD2	TRBV11-2	few
TGCAGTGCTATTCTTGATGGTAACGAAGCTTTCTTT	CSAILDGNEAFF	TRBJ1-1	-	TRBV20-1	few
TGTGCCAGCACCCCACAGACAGTGATAACCTACGAGCAGTACTTC	CASTPQTVITYEQYF	TRBJ2-7	-	TRBV2	-
TGTGCCAGCAGCGTATGGGGACTAGGGTACGAGCAGTTCTTC	CASSVWGLGYEQFF	TRBJ2-1	TRBD2	TRBV9	-
TGTGCCAGCTCACCACGGGATGGCGGTTCTGAGCAGTTCTTC	CASSPRDGGSEQFF	TRBJ2-1	-	TRBV18	-
TGCAGTGCGTTGCTAGGAGGAGACAGGGTGGAAGGCTACACCTTC	CSALLGGDRVEGYTF	TRBJ1-2	TRBD1	TRBV20-1	once
TGCAGTGCTAGAGCGCCGGACGGGCTAGCGGGAGTAATTCAGTACTTC	CSARAPDGLAGVIQYF	TRBJ2-5	TRBD2	TRBV20-1	-
TGTGCCAGCAGTTTACCGCTTAGCGGCACAGATACGCAGTATTTT	CASSLPLSGTDTQYF	TRBJ2-3	-	TRBV28	many
TGCGCCAGCAGCCTGGGGACTAGCCTGCATGAGCAGTTCTTC	CASSLGTSLHEQFF	TRBJ2-1	TRBD2	TRBV5-1	-
TGTGCCAGCAGCCTGGACAGGGGGCTGCCCCTAGCCAAAAACATTCAGTACTTC	CASSLDRGLPLAKNIQYF	TRBJ2-4	TRBD1	TRBV7-9	-
TGTGCCAGCAGCTTATATCTGGCTGGAGGGACCTACGAGCAGTACTTC	CASSLYLAGGTYEQYF	TRBJ2-7	-	TRBV7-9	few
TGTGCCAGCGCATCTGCGCCCCCTCTACTAGCGGGATACGAGCAGTACTTC	CASASAPPLLAGYEQYF	TRBJ2-7	TRBD2	TRBV6-5	few
TGCAGTGCTAGCGGGGGATCCTATGGCTACACCTTC	CSASGGSYGYTF	TRBJ1-2	-	TRBV20-1	few
TGTGCCAGCAGCTCTGGCCCCCGGGGGACAGGGGGCGCGGAGCATGGCTACACCTTC	CASSSGPRGTGGAEHGYTF	TRBJ1-2	-	TRBV21-1	-
TGTGCCAGCAGGGGGCAGGGGGCGGGTGGCTACACCTTC	CASRGQGAGGYTF	TRBJ1-2	TRBD1	TRBV6-5	few
TGCGCCAGCAGCCAAGACCGGGACAGTACGCAGTATTTT	CASSQDRDSTQYF	TRBJ2-3	TRBD1	TRBV4-3	once
TGTGCCAGCAGCTTAGTGGTCGGGCGTAATAGCAATCAGCCCCAGCATTTT	CASSLVVGRNSNQPQHF	TRBJ1-5	-	TRBV11-2	few
TGTGCCAGCAGCCAAGATTTAGCCGAGCAGTTCTTC	CASSQDLAEQFF	TRBJ2-1	-	TRBV14	-
TGTGCCAGCAGCTTAGCAGGTGATAACTACGAGCAGTACTTC	CASSLAGDNYEQYF	TRBJ2-7	-	TRBV11-1	-
TGTGCCAGCAGTCGGAGAATGACAGGGGGCGCAGGAACCGGGGAGCTGTTTTTT	CASSRRMTGGAGTGELFF	TRBJ2-2	TRBD1	TRBV7-2	-
TGTGCCAGCAGTTTCGCGGGATCCCGGGGGCACGAGGCTGAAGCTTTCTTT	CASSFAGSRGHEAEAFF	TRBJ1-1	-	TRBV12-3/TRBV12-4	-
TGCAGCGTTGACCCTAGGGACAGGGGAGGGGACACTGAAGCTTTCTTT	CSVDPRDRGGDTEAFF	TRBJ1-1	TRBD1	TRBV29-1	many
TGTGCCAGCAGACCAGAACGGGACAGGTACCAAACTGAAGCTTTCTTT	CASRPERDRYQTEAFF	TRBJ1-1	TRBD1	TRBV25-1	-
TGTGCCAGCAGCCGGGACTCCACAGATACGCAGTATTTT	CASSRDSTDTQYF	TRBJ2-3	-	TRBV7-7	many
TGTGCCAGCAGCCCAATTTCGAATCTGGAGAATCCCCTCCACTTT	CASSPISNLENPLHF	TRBJ1-6	-	TRBV7-2	-
TGCAGTGCTAAAAGAGTGAAGGGACAGGGCCCCGTTTCTGGGGCCAACGTCCTGACTTTC	CSAKRVKGQGPVSGANVLTF	TRBJ2-6	TRBD1	TRBV20-1	-
TGTGCCAGCAGTTTTGGGGCCCTCTACGAGCAGTACTTC	CASSFGALYEQYF	TRBJ2-7	-	TRBV28	few
TGTGCCAGCAGCTATCGGATCGGTAGCGGGACAAGCTCCTACGAGCAGTACTTC	CASSYRIGSGTSSYEQYF	TRBJ2-7	TRBD2	TRBV7-2	few
TGCAGTGCTACGATCGCGTCAGGGAAGCAGCCCCAGCATTTT	CSATIASGKQPQHF	TRBJ1-5	-	TRBV20-1	few
TGTGCCAGCAGTGAACGGGGGGCAAGAACAGATACGCAGTATTTT	CASSERGARTDTQYF	TRBJ2-3	-	TRBV6-1	-
TGTGCCAGCAGCTTGATGGTTAGCGGGAGGTACAATGAGCAGTTCTTC	CASSLMVSGRYNEQFF	TRBJ2-1	TRBD2	TRBV5-8	few
TGTGCCAGCAGCTTGAGGGGGACAAAGGTCGCTGAAGCTTTCTTT	CASSLRGTKVAEAFF	TRBJ1-1	-	TRBV13	-
TGTGCCAGCAGTTTATCGAGGGCTATGAACACTGAAGCTTTCTTT	CASSLSRAMNTEAFF	TRBJ1-1	-	TRBV27	-
TGCGGTGCTAGACGCGGGGACTACGAGCAGTACTTC	CGARRGDYEQYF	TRBJ2-7	-	TRBV20-1	-
TGTGCCAGCAGAGCGACGACTAGCGGGTTTGCGGACCAGTACTTC	CASRATTSGFADQYF	TRBJ2-5	TRBD2	TRBV27	few
TGTGCCAGCAGTTTGCGGCAGGGTGTTGGATCTGCTAATTCACCCCTCCACTTT	CASSLRQGVGSANSPLHF	TRBJ1-6	-	TRBV12-3/TRBV12-4	-
TGTGCCAGCAGCTACCTCGGCTATAGCACAGATACGCAGTATTTT	CASSYLGYSTDTQYF	TRBJ2-3	-	TRBV6-2/TRBV6-3	-